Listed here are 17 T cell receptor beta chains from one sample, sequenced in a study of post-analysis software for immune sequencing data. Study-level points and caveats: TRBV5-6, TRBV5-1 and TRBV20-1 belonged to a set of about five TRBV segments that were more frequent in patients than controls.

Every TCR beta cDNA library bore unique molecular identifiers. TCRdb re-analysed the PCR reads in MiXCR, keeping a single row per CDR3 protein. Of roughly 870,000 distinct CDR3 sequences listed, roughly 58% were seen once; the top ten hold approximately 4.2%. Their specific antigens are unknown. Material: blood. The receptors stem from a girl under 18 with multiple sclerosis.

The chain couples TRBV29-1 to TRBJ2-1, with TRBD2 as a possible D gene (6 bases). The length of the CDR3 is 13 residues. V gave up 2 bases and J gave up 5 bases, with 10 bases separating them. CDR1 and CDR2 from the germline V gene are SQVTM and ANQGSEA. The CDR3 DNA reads TGCAGCGTTGAACTAGCGAACCACAATGAGCAGTTCTTC. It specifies CSVELANHNEQFF.

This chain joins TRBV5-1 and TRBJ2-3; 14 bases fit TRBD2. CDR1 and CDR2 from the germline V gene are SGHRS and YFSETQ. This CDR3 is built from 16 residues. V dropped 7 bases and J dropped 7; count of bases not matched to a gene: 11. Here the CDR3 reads CASGTGLAGDSNTQYF. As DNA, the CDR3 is TGCGCCAGCGGGACGGGACTAGCGGGAGACTCAAATACGCAGTATTTT.

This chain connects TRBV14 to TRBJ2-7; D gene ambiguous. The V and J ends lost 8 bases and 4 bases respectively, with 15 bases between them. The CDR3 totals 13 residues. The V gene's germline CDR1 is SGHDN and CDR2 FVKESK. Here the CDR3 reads CASQLFDGYEQYF. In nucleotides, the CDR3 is TGTGCCAGCCAGCTCTTCGACGGATACGAGCAGTACTTC.

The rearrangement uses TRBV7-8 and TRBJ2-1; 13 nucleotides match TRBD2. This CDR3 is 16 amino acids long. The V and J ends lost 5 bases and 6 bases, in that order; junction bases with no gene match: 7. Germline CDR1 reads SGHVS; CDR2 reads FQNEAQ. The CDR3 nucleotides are TGTGCCAGCAGCCCTACGGGACTAGCGGGAACCAATGAGCAGTTCTTC. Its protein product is CASSPTGLAGTNEQFF.

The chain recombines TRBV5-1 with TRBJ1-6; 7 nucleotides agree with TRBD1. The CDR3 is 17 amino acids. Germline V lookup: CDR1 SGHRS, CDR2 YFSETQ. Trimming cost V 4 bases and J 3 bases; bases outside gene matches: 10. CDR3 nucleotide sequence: TGCGCCAGCAGCCCGGCCCCCCGGGACAGCTATAATTCACCCCTCCACTTT. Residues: CASSPAPRDSYNSPLHF. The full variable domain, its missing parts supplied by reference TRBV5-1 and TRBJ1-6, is KAGVTQTPRYLIKTRGQQVTLSCSPISGHRSVSWYQQTPGQGLQFLFEYFSETQRNKGNFPGRFSGRQFSNSRSEMNVSTLELGDSALYLCASSPAPRDSYNSPLHFGNGTRLTVT.

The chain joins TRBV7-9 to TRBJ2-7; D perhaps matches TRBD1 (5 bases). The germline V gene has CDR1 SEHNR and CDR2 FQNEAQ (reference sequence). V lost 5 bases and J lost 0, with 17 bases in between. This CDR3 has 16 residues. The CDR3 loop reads CASSPDDSRSSYEQYF. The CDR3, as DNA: TGTGCCAGCAGCCCGGACGACAGCCGGAGCTCCTACGAGCAGTACTTC.

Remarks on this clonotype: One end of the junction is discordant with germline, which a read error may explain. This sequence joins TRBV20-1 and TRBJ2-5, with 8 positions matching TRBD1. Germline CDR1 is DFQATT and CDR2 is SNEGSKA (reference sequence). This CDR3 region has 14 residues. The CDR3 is CSARPGQGGEIQYF. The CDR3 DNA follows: TGCAGTGCTAGACCCGGACAGGGAGGCGAGATCCAGTACTTC.

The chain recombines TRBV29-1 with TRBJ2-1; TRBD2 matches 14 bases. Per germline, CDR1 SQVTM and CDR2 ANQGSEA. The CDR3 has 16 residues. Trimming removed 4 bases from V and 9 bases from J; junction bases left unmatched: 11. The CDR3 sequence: CSVGRGMTSGRGEQFF. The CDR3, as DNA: TGCAGCGTTGGAAGGGGAATGACTAGCGGGAGGGGTGAGCAGTTCTTC.

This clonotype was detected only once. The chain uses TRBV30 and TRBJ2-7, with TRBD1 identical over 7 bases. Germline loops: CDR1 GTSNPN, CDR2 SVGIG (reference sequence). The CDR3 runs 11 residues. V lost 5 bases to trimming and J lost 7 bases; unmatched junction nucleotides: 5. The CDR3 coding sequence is TGTGCCTGGGATTCGACAGGGGAGCAGTACTTC. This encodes CAWDSTGEQYF.

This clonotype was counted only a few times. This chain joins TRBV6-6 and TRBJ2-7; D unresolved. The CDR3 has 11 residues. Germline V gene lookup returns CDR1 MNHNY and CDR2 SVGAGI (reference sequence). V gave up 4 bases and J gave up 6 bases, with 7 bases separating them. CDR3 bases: TGTGCCAGCAGTTTCGGCGCCGAGCAGTACTTC. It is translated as CASSFGAEQYF.

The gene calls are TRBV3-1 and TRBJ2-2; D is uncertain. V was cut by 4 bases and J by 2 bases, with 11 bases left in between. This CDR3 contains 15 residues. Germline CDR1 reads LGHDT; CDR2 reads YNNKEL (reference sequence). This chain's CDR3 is CASSLYDINTGELFF. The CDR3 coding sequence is TGTGCCAGCAGCCTCTATGACATAAACACCGGGGAGCTGTTTTTT.

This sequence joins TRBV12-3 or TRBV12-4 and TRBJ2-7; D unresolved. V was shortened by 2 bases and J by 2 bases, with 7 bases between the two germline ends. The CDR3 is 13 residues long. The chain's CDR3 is CASSLNLAYEQYF. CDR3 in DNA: TGTGCCAGCAGTTTAAACTTAGCCTACGAGCAGTACTTC.

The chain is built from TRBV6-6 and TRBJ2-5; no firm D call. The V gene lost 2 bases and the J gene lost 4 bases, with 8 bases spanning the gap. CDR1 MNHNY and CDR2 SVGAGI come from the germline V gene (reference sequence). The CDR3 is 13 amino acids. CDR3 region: CASSYGYRETQYF. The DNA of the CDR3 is TGTGCCAGCAGTTACGGTTACCGAGAGACCCAGTACTTC.

The CDR3 nucleotides are TGCAGTGCTAGACCGACAGGGAGTAATGAGCAGTTCTTC. Residues: CSARPTGSNEQFF. The V call is TRBV20-1, the J call TRBJ2-1; 7 nucleotides line up with TRBD1. The germline V gene encodes CDR1 DFQATT and CDR2 SNEGSKA (reference sequence). The J segment lost 7 bases and the V segment lost 2 bases, leaving 5 bases of the junction unmatched. CDR3 length equals 13 residues.

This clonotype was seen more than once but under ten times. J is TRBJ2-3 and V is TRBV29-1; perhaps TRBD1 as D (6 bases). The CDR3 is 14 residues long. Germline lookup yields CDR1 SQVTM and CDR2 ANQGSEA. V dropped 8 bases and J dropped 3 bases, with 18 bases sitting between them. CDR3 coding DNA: TGCAGCACTTCAACAGGGCGGCAAACAGATACGCAGTATTTT. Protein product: CSTSTGRQTDTQYF.

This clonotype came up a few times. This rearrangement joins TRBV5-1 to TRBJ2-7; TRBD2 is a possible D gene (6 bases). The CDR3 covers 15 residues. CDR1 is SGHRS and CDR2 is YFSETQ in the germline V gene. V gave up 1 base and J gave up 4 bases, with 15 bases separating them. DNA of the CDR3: TGCGCCAGCAGCTTGCCTAGCGCAGAGGGGTACGAGCAGTACTTC. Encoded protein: CASSLPSAEGYEQYF. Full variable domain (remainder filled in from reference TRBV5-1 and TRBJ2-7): KAGVTQTPRYLIKTRGQQVTLSCSPISGHRSVSWYQQTPGQGLQFLFEYFSETQRNKGNFPGRFSGRQFSNSRSEMNVSTLELGDSALYLCASSLPSAEGYEQYFGPGTRLTVT.

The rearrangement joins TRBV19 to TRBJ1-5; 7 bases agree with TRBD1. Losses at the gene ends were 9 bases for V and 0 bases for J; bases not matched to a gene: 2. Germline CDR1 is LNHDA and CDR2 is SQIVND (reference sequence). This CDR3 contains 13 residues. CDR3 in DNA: TGTGCCAGCCAGGGGGATAGCAATCAGCCCCAGCATTTT. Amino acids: CASQGDSNQPQHF.